The 26 T cell receptor beta chains in this list originate from one sample, sequenced in a study of blood T cell repertoires in COVID-19. The assay was immunoSEQ multiplex PCR, and TCRdb's table has in-frame clones only and misses some. This sample has 100,000 to 120,000 clones, with around 80% found just once. Material: peripheral blood. The receptors originated from a woman aged 80 or older with acute or convalescent COVID-19.

This clone was found a few times. This chain uses TRBV5-1 with TRBJ2-1, with TRBD1 matching over 7 bases. CDR3 length: 15 amino acids. Germline V gene sequence: CDR1 SGHRS, CDR2 YFSETQ. J lost 2 bases, V lost 0 bases, and 2 bases had no gene match. CDR3 loop: CASSLEGGPYNEQFF. The CDR3 coding sequence is TGCGCCAGCAGCTTGGAAGGGGGCCCCTACAATGAGCAGTTCTTC.

This chain joins TRBV7-9 and TRBJ1-1, with no clear D. The CDR3 contains 14 residues. With 4 bases removed from V and 8 bases from J, the gap between germline ends came to 17 bases. Germline assignment: CDR1 SEHNR and CDR2 FQNEAQ (reference sequence). CDR3 loop: CASSSEMKAGEAFF. DNA of the CDR3: TGTGCCAGCAGCTCTGAGATGAAGGCGGGGGAAGCTTTCTTT.

The CDR3 reads CASLGTRETQYF. Written as DNA, the CDR3 is TGTGCCAGCTTAGGGACTCGGGAGACCCAGTACTTC. This sequence joins TRBV28 and TRBJ2-5; the D gene is possibly TRBD2 (6 bases). The CDR3 runs 12 residues. V shed 8 bases and J shed 5 bases, with 12 bases lying between them. The germline CDR1 and CDR2 sequences are MDHEN and SYDVKM.

This clone was picked up one time. The chain has TRBV7-8 and TRBJ2-7; D uncertain. With 1 base removed from V and 4 bases from J, the gap between germline ends came to 8 bases. The CDR3 covers 13 residues. The germline V gene has CDR1 SGHVS and CDR2 FQNEAQ. CDR3 in DNA: TGTGCCAGCAGCTTAGGACACTCATACGAGCAGTACTTC. This translates into CASSLGHSYEQYF.

The gene calls are TRBV29-1 and TRBJ2-2, with TRBD1 as a possible D gene (5 bases). The CDR3 covers 15 residues. Per germline, CDR1 SQVTM and CDR2 ANQGSEA. V gave up 7 bases and J gave up 4 bases, with 19 bases separating them. The CDR3 nucleotides read TGCAGCGCCCTGTATGGGTCAGGGATCACCGGGGAGCTGTTTTTT. Translating it yields CSALYGSGITGELFF.

The chain links TRBV5-1 to TRBJ2-1, with D possibly being TRBD1 (5 bases). The ends were cut back, 0 bases at V and 7 bases at J, with 11 bases in the middle. This CDR3 contains 14 residues. Germline loops: CDR1 SGHRS, CDR2 YFSETQ. The CDR3 DNA sequence: TGCGCCAGCAGCTTGGTGGCGACAGCAAATGAGCAGTTCTTC. This codes for CASSLVATANEQFF.

V and J are TRBV19 and TRBJ1-5; 7 bases align to TRBD1. Germline CDR1 is LNHDA and CDR2 is SQIVND (reference sequence). CDR3 length equals 14 residues. The junction had 3 bases not matched to a gene; V was cut back by 4 bases and J by 3 bases. The CDR3 region has the DNA TGTGCCAGTAGTACAGGGGGTGACAATCAGCCCCAGCATTTT. Translating it yields CASSTGGDNQPQHF.

This chain connects TRBV5-6 to TRBJ2-1; D is possibly TRBD1 (5 bases). V lost 3 bases and J lost 6, with 16 bases in between. CDR1 and CDR2 from the germline V gene are SGHDT and YYEEEE. The length of the CDR3 is 15 residues. The CDR3 loop reads CASSSQDIGGNEQFF. The CDR3 region has the DNA TGTGCCAGCAGCTCCCAGGACATCGGCGGCAATGAGCAGTTCTTC.

The chain is built from TRBV29-1 and TRBJ2-1; possibly TRBD2 for D (5 bases). The length of the CDR3 is 15 residues. Trimming took 3 bases from V and 10 from J, leaving 22 bases between them. Germline assignment: CDR1 SQVTM and CDR2 ANQGSEA. The CDR3 is CSVDGEASNRGEQFF. The CDR3 nucleotides are TGCAGCGTTGATGGGGAAGCCTCGAACCGGGGAGAGCAGTTCTTC.

V is TRBV19 and J is TRBJ2-3; TRBD2 might be the D (6 bases). The CDR3 is 14 amino acids. CDR1 and CDR2 (germline): LNHDA, SQIVND (reference sequence). The ends were cut back, 7 bases at V and 4 bases at J, with 15 bases in the middle. The CDR3 loop is CASNDGSRADTQYF. The CDR3 DNA follows: TGTGCCAGTAACGACGGGAGTAGAGCAGATACGCAGTATTTT.

The CDR3 reads CASSQDRGLYEQYF. CDR3 nucleotide sequence: TGCGCCAGCAGCCAAGACAGGGGACTCTACGAGCAGTACTTC. The chain joins TRBV5-1 to TRBJ2-7; 8 nucleotides line up with TRBD1. This CDR3 region has 14 residues. Per germline, CDR1 SGHRS and CDR2 YFSETQ. The junction had 6 bases not matched to a gene; V was cut back by 4 bases and J by 3 bases. The whole variable domain, filled in from reference TRBV5-1 and TRBJ2-7, reads KAGVTQTPRYLIKTRGQQVTLSCSPISGHRSVSWYQQTPGQGLQFLFEYFSETQRNKGNFPGRFSGRQFSNSRSEMNVSTLELGDSALYLCASSQDRGLYEQYFGPGTRLTVT.

The genes are TRBV3-1 (or the pseudogene TRBV3-2) and TRBJ2-7, with 7 bases aligning to TRBD2. The CDR3 has 16 amino acids. The trim removed 1 base at V and 7 bases at J, leaving 13 bases unmatched. Germline assignment: CDR1 LGHDT and CDR2 YNNKEL (reference sequence). The CDR3 region is CASSQGLADRGWEQYF. The CDR3 DNA reads as TGTGCCAGCAGCCAAGGCCTAGCGGACCGTGGATGGGAGCAGTACTTC.

The rearrangement joins TRBV7-9 to TRBJ1-1; D may be TRBD1 (6 bases). V dropped 5 bases and J dropped 8 bases, with 12 bases sitting between them. CDR3 size: 12 residues. The germline CDR1 and CDR2 sequences are SEHNR and FQNEAQ (reference sequence). The CDR3 nucleotides read TGTGCCAGCAGCCCCCGACAGGTCGAAGCTTTCTTT. Its translation: CASSPRQVEAFF.

In this sample, this clone turned up a few times. This sequence joins TRBV11-2 and TRBJ2-3; 11 bases match TRBD2. Germline CDR1 and CDR2: SGHAT and FQNNGV. J gave up 5 bases and V 5 bases, and 9 bases lay outside the gene matches. The CDR3 length is 16 residues. Here the CDR3 DNA reads TGTGCCAGCAGCCCGGCGGGGCTAGCGGGAGGAGATACGCAGTATTTT. Encoded protein: CASSPAGLAGGDTQYF. Full variable domain (rest looked up from reference TRBV11-2 and TRBJ2-3): EAGVAQSPRYKIIEKRQSVAFWCNPISGHATLYWYQQILGQGPKLLIQFQNNGVVDDSQLPKDRFSAERLKGVDSTLKIQPAKLEDSAVYLCASSPAGLAGGDTQYFGPGTRLTVL.

This chain links TRBV5-1 with TRBJ2-3, with a possible D match to TRBD1 (5 bases). CDR3 size: 16 residues. V was cut by 0 bases and J by 2 bases, with 13 bases left in between. The germline V gene has CDR1 SGHRS and CDR2 YFSETQ. CDR3 nucleotides: TGCGCCAGCAGCTTGGGCGTCCTGGACAACACAGATACGCAGTATTTT. Translating gives CASSLGVLDNTDTQYF.

The chain employs TRBV29-1 and TRBJ2-2; D remains unclear. The CDR3 extends over 11 amino acids. Germline V gene lookup returns CDR1 SQVTM and CDR2 ANQGSEA. The V end was cut by 4 bases, the J end by 3 bases, with 3 bases between. Written as DNA, the CDR3 is TGCAGCGTTGGCGACACCGGGGAGCTGTTTTTT. The encoded protein is CSVGDTGELFF.

The chain employs TRBV12-5 and TRBJ2-1, with 10 bases aligning to TRBD1. CDR3 length: 14 residues. Germline CDR1 LGHNT, CDR2 FRNRAP. V shed 1 base and J 6 bases; nucleotides not matched to a gene: 0. The CDR3 nucleotides read TGTGCTAGTGGTTTGGGGACAGGGGGCAATGAGCAGTTCTTC. Its translation is CASGLGTGGNEQFF.

V is TRBV7-6 and J is TRBJ2-5; D is uncertain. V was clipped by 1 base and J by 1 base, with 4 bases between them. Germline V gives CDR1 SGHVS, CDR2 FNYEAQ. The CDR3 has 13 amino acids. Here the CDR3 reads CASSLVLQETQYF. The CDR3 region has the DNA TGTGCCAGCAGCTTAGTCCTCCAAGAGACCCAGTACTTC.

V gene TRBV6-5 combines with J gene TRBJ1-2, with TRBD1 matching 9 bases. Trimming at V came to 4 bases and at J to 5 bases, leaving 11 bases not matched to a gene. Germline lookup yields CDR1 MNHEY and CDR2 SVGAGI. The CDR3 sequence is 16 residues long. The CDR3 here is CASSFAGTGLTYGYTF. CDR3 in DNA: TGTGCCAGCAGTTTTGCCGGGACAGGGCTGACATATGGCTACACCTTC.

About this clone itself: A much larger clone differs from this one at a single base, so this may be a read error. This chain uses TRBV6-5 with TRBJ2-5; D is unclear. The CDR3 is made up of 11 amino acids. Germline CDR1 and CDR2: MNHEY and SVGAGI. V lost 6 bases to trimming and J lost 4 bases, with 6 bases between them. The DNA for the CDR3 is TGTGCCAGCAGCTTGAGAGAGACCCAGTACTTC. Encoded protein: CASSLRETQYF.

The chain carries TRBV11-2 and TRBJ1-6; 8 bases align to TRBD1. V dropped 5 bases and J dropped 9; count of bases not matched to a gene: 9. The V gene's germline CDR1 is SGHAT and CDR2 FQNNGV. The CDR3 sequence is 15 residues long. The chain's CDR3 is CASSAGQESGSPLHF. The CDR3, as DNA: TGTGCCAGCAGCGCGGGACAGGAGAGTGGTTCACCCCTCCACTTT.

This sequence joins TRBV3-1 (or the pseudogene TRBV3-2) and TRBJ2-7; 7 positions agree with TRBD2. V trimming: 1 base; J trimming: 2 bases; junction bases outside the gene matches: 8. CDR1 and CDR2 from the germline V gene are LGHDT and YNNKEL (reference sequence). This CDR3 region has 16 residues. The CDR3, as DNA: TGTGCCAGCAGCCAAGGGTCCCTAGCGGTTCCCTACGAGCAGTACTTC. This translates into CASSQGSLAVPYEQYF.

The rearrangement joins TRBV5-8 to TRBJ2-6; D perhaps matches TRBD2 (6 bases). There are 17 residues in the CDR3. V was clipped by 4 bases and J by 1 base, with 15 bases between them. From germline, CDR1 is SGHTS and CDR2 YDEGEE. The CDR3 bases are TGTGCCAGCAGCCCGGGGGTGGACGCATCTGGGGCCAACGTCCTGACTTTC. This translates into CASSPGVDASGANVLTF.

The chain joins TRBV28 to TRBJ2-2; a possible D gene is TRBD1 (5 bases). From germline, CDR1 is MDHEN and CDR2 SYDVKM. This CDR3 has 14 residues. Trimming left V 5 bases short and J 2 bases short, with 9 bases between. CDR3 residues: CASSTQVNTGELFF. The CDR3 nucleotides read TGTGCCAGCAGTACACAGGTTAACACCGGGGAGCTGTTTTTT.

V and J are TRBV7-8 and TRBJ2-5, with 12 bases lining up with TRBD2. CDR1 is SGHVS, CDR2 FQNEAQ, per germline. V lost 11 bases to trimming and J lost 5 bases; unmatched junction nucleotides: 12. The CDR3 length is 15 residues. CDR3 nucleotides: TGTGCCTCCCGGAAGGGTCTAGCGGGAGGGGAGACCCAGTACTTC. This gives the protein CASRKGLAGGETQYF.

The genes are TRBV21-1 and TRBJ1-5. TRBV21-1 is listed as a pseudogene. The CDR3 is 15 amino acids. This CDR3 is CASSKAGEEEQPQHF. In DNA form, the CDR3 reads TGTGCCAGCAGCAAAGCAGGGGAGGAAGAACAGCCCCAGCATTTT.